The TCR beta chain under discussion was sequenced for a study of blood T cells in healthy people across ages. Study findings and constraints: A roughly linear age-dependent decrease characterized TCR beta diversity per million T cells.

Alongside a J-beta primer mix, a sample-barcoded 5' primer served in a second PCR lasting about 7 to 12 cycles. TCRdb re-called the 5' RACE reads with MiXCR, one entry per CDR3 protein. The sample records 1 million or so distinct CDR3 sequences, around 43% being singletons. On this clonotype: Its specificity is not known.

Individuals who donated were healthy Caucasians from Russia aged roughly 6 to 90. Looked up from germline, CDR1 is SEHNR and CDR2 is FQNEAQ (reference sequence). CDR3 length: 15 residues. This clonotype was obtained from a woman aged 55-70 years in good health. This rearrangement joins TRBV7-9 to TRBJ2-4, with D maybe TRBD1 (6 bases). The J call may be mistaken, given a closer DNA end match to TRBJ2-7. Material for sequencing was blood. As DNA, the CDR3 is TGTGCCAGCAGCACTTACCAGGGGTCTCCCTACGAGCAGTACTTC. Translated: CASSTYQGSPYEQYF.